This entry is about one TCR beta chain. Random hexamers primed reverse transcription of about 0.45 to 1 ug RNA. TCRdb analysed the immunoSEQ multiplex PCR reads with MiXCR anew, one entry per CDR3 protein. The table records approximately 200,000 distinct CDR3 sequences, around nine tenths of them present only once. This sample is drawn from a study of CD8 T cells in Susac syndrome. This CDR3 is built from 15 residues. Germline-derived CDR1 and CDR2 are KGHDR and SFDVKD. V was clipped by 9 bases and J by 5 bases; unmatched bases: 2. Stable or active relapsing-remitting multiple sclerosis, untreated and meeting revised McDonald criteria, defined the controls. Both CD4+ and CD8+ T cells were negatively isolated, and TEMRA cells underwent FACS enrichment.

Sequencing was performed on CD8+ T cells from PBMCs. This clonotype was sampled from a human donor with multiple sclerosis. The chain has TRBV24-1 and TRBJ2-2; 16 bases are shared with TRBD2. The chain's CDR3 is CATEGLAGGTGELFF. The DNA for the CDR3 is TGTGCCACCGAGGGACTAGCGGGAGGGACCGGGGAGCTGTTTTTT.